A single sample gave rise to the 31 T cell receptor beta chains below, sequenced in a study of cytomegalovirus exposure and HLA in healthy donors. This table comes from immunoSEQ multiplex PCR, and its TCRdb copy is limited to in-frame clones, with some not included. The sample lists some 140,000 clones, roughly 89% occurring once. The specimen sequenced was PBMCs. These TCRs come from a woman in her late teens or twenties in good health and CMV-seropositive.

The CDR3 nucleotides read TGCGCCAGCAGCGCCGGACTGTCCTTTTCCGGGGAGCTGTTTTTT. Amino acid sequence: CASSAGLSFSGELFF. The chain is built from TRBV5-1 and TRBJ2-2, with D possibly matching TRBD2 (5 bases). Germline CDR1 reads SGHRS; CDR2 reads YFSETQ. This CDR3 is built from 15 residues. Trimming shortened V by 4 bases and J by 6 bases, and 16 bases separated the two germline ends.

The rearrangement links TRBV2 to TRBJ1-6, with TRBD1 matching over 9 bases. The V gene end was trimmed by 6 bases and the J gene end by 10 bases; junction bases not matched to a gene: 10. Germline assignment: CDR1 SNHLY and CDR2 FYNNEI. CDR3 size: 15 residues. The CDR3 sequence: CASRSQDRGKSPLHF. The CDR3 coding sequence is TGTGCCAGCAGGAGCCAGGACAGGGGAAAATCACCCCTCCACTTT. The full variable domain, in which reference TRBV2 and TRBJ1-6 provide the parts outside the CDR3, is EPEVTQTPSHQVTQMGQEVILRCVPISNHLYFYWYRQILGQKVEFLVSFYNNEISEKSEIFDDQFSVERPDGSNFTLKIRSTKLEDSAMYFCASRSQDRGKSPLHFGNGTRLTVT.

V is TRBV6-5 and J is TRBJ1-2, with D perhaps TRBD1 (6 bases). V shed 8 bases and J shed 3 bases, with 13 bases lying between them. CDR3 size: 13 residues. Germline V lookup: CDR1 MNHEY, CDR2 SVGAGI. The CDR3 loop is CASGRGADYGYTF. DNA for the CDR3: TGTGCCAGCGGCAGGGGCGCTGACTATGGCTACACCTTC.

The chain employs TRBV7-9 and TRBJ2-1; D is ambiguous. Trimming cost V 4 bases and J 12 bases, with 13 bases left between them. The CDR3 extends over 12 amino acids. Germline CDR1 and CDR2: SEHNR and FQNEAQ (reference sequence). The CDR3 protein is CASSSDSLGQFF. CDR3 nucleotides: TGTGCCAGCAGCTCCGACTCCCTCGGGCAGTTCTTC.

The V gene is TRBV10-3, the J gene TRBJ2-7; 8 bases match TRBD1. Looked up from germline, CDR1 is ENHRY and CDR2 is SYGVKD. This CDR3 has 14 residues. With V trimmed by 6 bases and J by 5 bases, 9 bases remained unmatched. The CDR3 is CAISSTGVGDEQYF. The CDR3 DNA reads as TGTGCCATCAGCTCGACAGGGGTGGGGGACGAGCAGTACTTC.

V gene TRBV19 combines with J gene TRBJ2-2; D is perhaps TRBD1 (6 bases). The ends were cut back, 2 bases at V and 1 base at J, with 14 bases in the middle. Looked up from germline, CDR1 is LNHDA and CDR2 is SQIVND (reference sequence). The CDR3 has 17 amino acids. The CDR3 DNA reads TGTGCCAGTAGTATAAGGACAGCCACAAAGAACACCGGGGAGCTGTTTTTT. It yields the protein CASSIRTATKNTGELFF.

The V and J genes are TRBV14 and TRBJ1-2; D unclear. The CDR3 extends over 12 amino acids. Germline CDR1 SGHDN, CDR2 FVKESK. The V end was cut by 3 bases, the J end by 3 bases, with 5 bases between. This chain's CDR3 is CASSQGDYGYTF. The CDR3 bases are TGTGCCAGCAGCCAGGGCGACTATGGCTACACCTTC.

The chain recombines TRBV29-1 with TRBJ2-7, with 9 nucleotides matching TRBD1. Germline V gene lookup returns CDR1 SQVTM and CDR2 ANQGSEA. The CDR3 consists of 13 residues. V lost 6 bases to trimming and J lost 1 base; unmatched junction nucleotides: 4. The CDR3 coding sequence is TGCAGCGTGAGACAGGGGGGGTCCTACGAGCAGTACTTC. Its translation: CSVRQGGSYEQYF.

This sequence joins TRBV9 and TRBJ1-6, with a possible D match to TRBD1 (6 bases). The V and J ends lost 3 bases and 2 bases respectively, with 18 bases between them. The CDR3 covers 18 residues. In germline, CDR1 is SGDLS, CDR2 YYNGEE. DNA of the CDR3: TGTGCCAGCAGCGCTGATGGATTACAGGGCCCCTATAATTCACCCCTCCACTTT. Amino acid sequence: CASSADGLQGPYNSPLHF.

The count of this clone is one. V gene TRBV7-6 combines with J gene TRBJ2-3, with 9 bases aligning to TRBD1. The ends lost 4 bases at V and 3 bases at J; junction bases unmatched: 17. The germline V gene has CDR1 SGHVS and CDR2 FNYEAQ. CDR3 size: 19 residues. CDR3 nucleotide sequence: TGTGCCAGCAGCTCCACGAGGACAGGGGCGCAGACTAGGACAGATACGCAGTATTTT. This encodes CASSSTRTGAQTRTDTQYF.

V and J are TRBV15 and TRBJ1-1; D may be TRBD1 (5 bases). Looked up from germline, CDR1 is LNHNV and CDR2 is YYDKDF (reference sequence). V was shortened by 3 bases and J by 1 base, with 9 bases between the two germline ends. The CDR3 spans 14 residues. The CDR3 loop is CATSSPTGNTEAFF. In DNA, the CDR3 is TGTGCCACCAGCAGTCCAACAGGGAACACTGAAGCTTTCTTT.

Written as DNA, the CDR3 is TGTGCCAGTAGGGAACCGGGAACCTACGAGCAGTACTTC. Protein product: CASREPGTYEQYF. The rearrangement joins TRBV19 to TRBJ2-7; TRBD2 is a possible D gene (5 bases). The length of the CDR3 is 13 residues. Trimming pared 6 bases from V and 2 bases from J, leaving 11 bases between. Germline V gene sequence: CDR1 LNHDA, CDR2 SQIVND (reference sequence).

The J gene is TRBJ1-5, the V gene TRBV7-9; D might be TRBD1 (5 bases). The V gene's germline CDR1 is SEHNR and CDR2 FQNEAQ (reference sequence). CDR3 length: 14 residues. Deletions cut 3 bases from V and 3 bases from J, with 9 bases between. CDR3 residues: CASSFGHSNQPQHF. CDR3 DNA: TGTGCCAGCAGCTTCGGACACTCCAATCAGCCCCAGCATTTT.

This rearrangement joins TRBV6-1 to TRBJ1-2, with TRBD1 matching over 8 bases. The V gene's germline CDR1 is MNHNS and CDR2 SASEGT. CDR3 length: 15 residues. V shed 7 bases and J 4 bases; nucleotides not matched to a gene: 11. Here the CDR3 DNA reads TGTGCCAGCACTCTCGGACAGGGCCCGAGCTATGGCTACACCTTC. This encodes CASTLGQGPSYGYTF.

The chain links TRBV7-8 to TRBJ1-2, with 7 bases lining up with TRBD1. J gave up 0 bases and V 4 bases, and 2 bases lay outside the gene matches. The CDR3 loop spans 14 amino acids. Looked up from germline, CDR1 is SGHVS and CDR2 is FQNEAQ. The CDR3: CASSSTGTNYGYTF. The CDR3 DNA sequence: TGTGCCAGCAGCTCGACAGGGACTAACTATGGCTACACCTTC.

The chain's CDR3 is CASSDYRGRSYEQYF. In nucleotides, the CDR3 is TGTGCCAGCAGTGATTACAGGGGGCGGTCCTACGAGCAGTACTTC. The genes are TRBV6-1 and TRBJ2-7, with 9 positions matching TRBD1. Germline lookup yields CDR1 MNHNS and CDR2 SASEGT. The CDR3 length is 15 residues. V gave up 3 bases and J gave up 1 base; unmatched junction bases: 4.

V and J are TRBV19 and TRBJ2-1, with 8 bases lining up with TRBD1. Per the germline V gene, CDR1 is LNHDA and CDR2 is SQIVND (reference sequence). This CDR3 has 17 amino acids. The V segment lost 7 bases and the J segment 7 bases; nucleotides outside the gene matches: 18. The CDR3 loop reads CASNQGAPPAGVNEQFF. CDR3 nucleotides: TGTGCCAGTAACCAGGGGGCTCCCCCAGCGGGCGTGAATGAGCAGTTCTTC.

The chain links TRBV7-2 to TRBJ1-1; TRBD1 agrees at 7 bases. The junction had 7 bases not matched to a gene; V was cut back by 2 bases and J by 4 bases. The germline CDR1 and CDR2 sequences are SGHTA and FQGNSA. The CDR3 totals 15 residues. DNA of the CDR3: TGTGCCAGCAGCTTACAGGGGGGACTGGGCACTGAAGCTTTCTTT. It yields the protein CASSLQGGLGTEAFF.

The chain links TRBV2 to TRBJ2-7; possibly TRBD1 for D (6 bases). V was shortened by 6 bases and J by 4 bases, with 10 bases between the two germline ends. Germline CDR1 SNHLY, CDR2 FYNNEI. The CDR3 length is 12 residues. This CDR3 is CASRGAGYEQYF. As DNA, the CDR3 is TGTGCCAGCAGGGGGGCAGGGTACGAGCAGTACTTC.

This chain joins TRBV5-1 and TRBJ2-7, with D possibly being TRBD1 (6 bases). Deletions cut 0 bases from V and 3 bases from J, with 10 bases between. Germline V gives CDR1 SGHRS, CDR2 YFSETQ. This CDR3 is built from 14 residues. CDR3 in DNA: TGCGCCAGCAGCTTGGTACAGGGATTCTACGAGCAGTACTTC. Translating it yields CASSLVQGFYEQYF.

This chain links TRBV27 with TRBJ2-3, with 10 bases lining up with TRBD2. The CDR3 consists of 16 residues. V was pared by 4 bases and J by 2 bases, with 6 bases of the junction left unmatched. From germline, CDR1 is MNHEY and CDR2 SMNVEV (reference sequence). CDR3 nucleotide sequence: TGTGCCAGCAGTTCACTAGCGGGGTCCCTCACAGATACGCAGTATTTT. It is translated as CASSSLAGSLTDTQYF.

J is TRBJ2-1 and V is TRBV9; 8 bases are shared with TRBD1. Germline V gives CDR1 SGDLS, CDR2 YYNGEE. The junction had 9 bases not matched to a gene; V was cut back by 3 bases and J by 4 bases. The CDR3 loop spans 16 amino acids. The CDR3 loop reads CASSERDRRAYNEQFF. The DNA for the CDR3 is TGTGCCAGCAGCGAACGGGACAGGCGAGCGTACAATGAGCAGTTCTTC.

The V call is TRBV6-6, the J call TRBJ2-7, with TRBD2 matching over 9 bases. Germline V CDR1 and CDR2: MNHNY, SVGAGI (reference sequence). This CDR3 contains 16 residues. Unmatched junction bases numbered 14, after V lost 8 bases and J lost 3 bases. The CDR3, as DNA: TGTGCCAGCCGCCCCCTCGGCGCTAGCGGGGACTACGAGCAGTACTTC. This codes for CASRPLGASGDYEQYF.

V usage is TRBV11-2 and J usage is TRBJ2-5; a weak D match, TRBD2 (5 bases). V lost 3 bases, J lost 7 bases, and 15 bases lay in between. The CDR3 runs 14 residues. Germline lookup yields CDR1 SGHAT and CDR2 FQNNGV. This chain's CDR3 is CASSFLGRDSTQYF. As DNA, the CDR3 is TGTGCCAGCAGCTTCCTCGGTCGGGATTCGACCCAGTACTTC.

The chain combines TRBV10-3 with TRBJ1-4; tentatively, D is TRBD1 (6 bases). The CDR3 contains 15 residues. Trimming stripped 2 bases from V and 8 bases from J, with 15 bases between. Per germline, CDR1 ENHRY and CDR2 SYGVKD. This chain's CDR3 is CAISENRGGKEKLFF. The DNA of the CDR3 is TGTGCCATCAGTGAGAATAGGGGGGGAAAGGAAAAACTGTTTTTT.

The chain employs TRBV2 and TRBJ1-2; 7 bases fit TRBD1. The trim removed 6 bases at V and 3 bases at J, leaving 13 bases unmatched. This CDR3 contains 16 residues. The germline V gene encodes CDR1 SNHLY and CDR2 FYNNEI. CDR3 nucleotides: TGTGCCAGCAGGACGGTCAGGGGGATGGTTGACTATGGCTACACCTTC. It encodes CASRTVRGMVDYGYTF.

The chain has TRBV7-8 and TRBJ1-1; D gene unclear. Germline CDR1 is SGHVS and CDR2 is FQNEAQ. Trimming took off 1 base at V and 5 bases at J, with 8 bases between the two ends. This CDR3 has 13 amino acids. The CDR3, as DNA: TGTGCCAGCAGCTTAGATAGAATTACTGAAGCTTTCTTT. Translating gives CASSLDRITEAFF. Supplemented by reference TRBV7-8 and TRBJ1-1, the full variable domain reads GAGVSQSPRYKVAKRGQDVALRCDPISGHVSLFWYQQALGQGPEFLTYFQNEAQLDKSGLPSDRFFAERPEGSVSTLKIQRTQQEDSAVYLCASSLDRITEAFFGQGTRLTVV.

This clone was recorded once. The CDR3 is CASSQGSRTNEKLFF. The CDR3 DNA is TGTGCCAGCAGCCAGGGGAGCCGGACTAATGAAAAACTGTTTTTT. The V gene is TRBV6-6, the J gene TRBJ1-4; possibly TRBD1 for D (6 bases). This CDR3 contains 15 residues. In germline, CDR1 is MNHNY, CDR2 SVGAGI (reference sequence). V dropped 6 bases and J dropped 2 bases, with 13 bases sitting between them.

This clone came up a few times. The J gene is TRBJ1-4, the V gene TRBV7-6; 8 nucleotides match TRBD1. CDR3 size: 14 residues. The junction had 4 bases not matched to a gene; V was cut back by 2 bases and J by 8 bases. CDR1 and CDR2 from the germline V gene are SGHVS and FNYEAQ. CDR3 sequence: CASSLSGGGEKLFF. The CDR3 region has the DNA TGTGCCAGCAGCTTATCAGGGGGCGGCGAAAAACTGTTTTTT.

This clone is medium-sized within its sample. V usage is TRBV19 and J usage is TRBJ2-1; 11 bases are shared with TRBD2. The CDR3 spans 15 residues. CDR1 is LNHDA, CDR2 SQIVND, per germline (reference sequence). Germline trimming cut 5 bases from V and 4 bases from J; bases unmatched to any gene: 4. The CDR3 DNA follows: TGTGCCAGTAGTGTTACTAGCGGGGGATACAATGAGCAGTTCTTC. As protein: CASSVTSGGYNEQFF.

The J gene is TRBJ2-3, the V gene TRBV11-2, with 7 nucleotides matching TRBD1. Germline lookup yields CDR1 SGHAT and CDR2 FQNNGV. This CDR3 has 16 residues. Germline trimming cut 5 bases from V and 7 bases from J; bases unmatched to any gene: 15. CDR3 sequence: CASSEIRTRDRNTQYF. The CDR3 DNA reads TGTGCCAGCAGCGAAATAAGAACCCGGGACAGAAATACGCAGTATTTT.